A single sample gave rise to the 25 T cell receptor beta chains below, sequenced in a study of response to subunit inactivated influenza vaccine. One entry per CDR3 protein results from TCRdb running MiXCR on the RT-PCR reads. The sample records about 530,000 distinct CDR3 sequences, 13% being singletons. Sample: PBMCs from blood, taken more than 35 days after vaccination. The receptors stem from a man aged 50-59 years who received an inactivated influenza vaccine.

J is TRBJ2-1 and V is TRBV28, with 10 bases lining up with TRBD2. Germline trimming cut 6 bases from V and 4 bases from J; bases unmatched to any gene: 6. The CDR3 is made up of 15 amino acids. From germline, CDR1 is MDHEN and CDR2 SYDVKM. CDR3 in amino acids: CASRGAGGLYNEQFF. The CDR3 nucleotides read TGTGCCAGCAGGGGAGCGGGGGGGCTTTACAATGAGCAGTTCTTC. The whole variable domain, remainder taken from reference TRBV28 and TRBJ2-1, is DVKVTQSSRYLVKRTGEKVFLECVQDMDHENMFWYRQDPGLGLRLIYFSYDVKMKEKGDIPEGYSVSREKKERFSLILESASTNQTSMYLCASRGAGGLYNEQFFGPGTRLTVL.

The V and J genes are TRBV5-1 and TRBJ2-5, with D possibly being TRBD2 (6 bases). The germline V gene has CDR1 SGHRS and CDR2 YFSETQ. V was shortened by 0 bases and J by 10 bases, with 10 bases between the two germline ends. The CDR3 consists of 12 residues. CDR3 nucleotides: TGCGCCAGCAGCTTGGGATCGACTAGCCAGTACTTC. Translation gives CASSLGSTSQYF.

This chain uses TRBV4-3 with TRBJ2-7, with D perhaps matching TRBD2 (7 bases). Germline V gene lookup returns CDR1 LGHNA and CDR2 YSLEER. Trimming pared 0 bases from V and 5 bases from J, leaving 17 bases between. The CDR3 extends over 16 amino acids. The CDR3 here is CASSQETARGANEQYF. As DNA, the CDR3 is TGCGCCAGCAGCCAAGAGACGGCCCGGGGGGCTAACGAGCAGTACTTC.

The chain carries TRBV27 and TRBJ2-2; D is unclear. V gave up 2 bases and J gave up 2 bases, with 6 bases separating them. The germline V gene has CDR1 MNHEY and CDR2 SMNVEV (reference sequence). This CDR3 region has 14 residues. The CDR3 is CASSLKFNTGELFF. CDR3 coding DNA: TGTGCCAGCAGTTTAAAATTCAACACCGGGGAGCTGTTTTTT.

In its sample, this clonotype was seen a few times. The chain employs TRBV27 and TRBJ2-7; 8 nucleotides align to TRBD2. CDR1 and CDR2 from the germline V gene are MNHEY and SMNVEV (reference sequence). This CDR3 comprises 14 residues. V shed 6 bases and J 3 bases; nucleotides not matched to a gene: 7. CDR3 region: CASRGRSGIYEQYF. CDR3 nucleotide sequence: TGTGCCAGCAGGGGCCGTAGCGGGATCTACGAGCAGTACTTC.

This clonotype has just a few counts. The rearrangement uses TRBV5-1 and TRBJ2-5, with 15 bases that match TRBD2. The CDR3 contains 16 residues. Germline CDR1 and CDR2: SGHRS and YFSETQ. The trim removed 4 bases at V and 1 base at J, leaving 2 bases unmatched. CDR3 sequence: CASSEGLAGGQETQYF. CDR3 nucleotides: TGCGCCAGCAGCGAGGGACTAGCGGGGGGCCAAGAGACCCAGTACTTC. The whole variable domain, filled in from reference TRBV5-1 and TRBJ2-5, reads KAGVTQTPRYLIKTRGQQVTLSCSPISGHRSVSWYQQTPGQGLQFLFEYFSETQRNKGNFPGRFSGRQFSNSRSEMNVSTLELGDSALYLCASSEGLAGGQETQYFGPGTRLLVL.

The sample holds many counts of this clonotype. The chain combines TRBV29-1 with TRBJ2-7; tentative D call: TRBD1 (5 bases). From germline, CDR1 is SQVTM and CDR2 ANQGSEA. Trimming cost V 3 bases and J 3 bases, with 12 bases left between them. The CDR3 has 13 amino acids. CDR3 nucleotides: TGCAGCGTTGAGCTAGGGGCAAACTACGAGCAGTACTTC. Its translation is CSVELGANYEQYF.

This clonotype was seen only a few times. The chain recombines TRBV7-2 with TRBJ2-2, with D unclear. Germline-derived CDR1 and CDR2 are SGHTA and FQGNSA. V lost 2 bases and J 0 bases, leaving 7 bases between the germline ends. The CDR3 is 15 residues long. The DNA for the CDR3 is TGTGCCAGCAGCTTAAATCGGGCGAACACCGGGGAGCTGTTTTTT. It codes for CASSLNRANTGELFF.

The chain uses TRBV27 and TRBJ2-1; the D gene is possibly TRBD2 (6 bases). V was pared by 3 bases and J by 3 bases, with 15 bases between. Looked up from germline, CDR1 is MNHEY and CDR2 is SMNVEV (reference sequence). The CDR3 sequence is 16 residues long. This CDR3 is CASSFKGGILYNEQFF. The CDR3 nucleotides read TGTGCCAGCAGTTTCAAAGGCGGGATCCTCTACAATGAGCAGTTCTTC.

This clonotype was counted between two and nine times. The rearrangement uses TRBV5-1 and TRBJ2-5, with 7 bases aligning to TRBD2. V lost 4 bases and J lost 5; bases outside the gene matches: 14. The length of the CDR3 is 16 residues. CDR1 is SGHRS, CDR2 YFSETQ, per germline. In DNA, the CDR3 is TGCGCCAGCAGCCCTGGGACTACTCCGGTTTCGGAGACCCAGTACTTC. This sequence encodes CASSPGTTPVSETQYF.

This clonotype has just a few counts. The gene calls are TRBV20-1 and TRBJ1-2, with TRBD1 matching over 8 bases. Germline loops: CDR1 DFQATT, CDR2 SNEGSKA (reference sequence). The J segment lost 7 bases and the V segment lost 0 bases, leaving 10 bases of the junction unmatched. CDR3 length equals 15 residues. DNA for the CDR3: TGCAGTGCTAGAGATCGGAGGACAGGGATCGCTGGCTACACCTTC. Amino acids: CSARDRRTGIAGYTF.

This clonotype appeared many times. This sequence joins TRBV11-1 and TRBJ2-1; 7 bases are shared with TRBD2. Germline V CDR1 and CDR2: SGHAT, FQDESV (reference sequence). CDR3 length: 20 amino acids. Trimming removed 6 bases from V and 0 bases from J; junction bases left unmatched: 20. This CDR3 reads CASRPRGEGRAKSSYNEQFF. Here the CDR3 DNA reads TGTGCCAGCAGGCCCAGAGGGGAGGGAAGGGCAAAAAGCTCCTACAATGAGCAGTTCTTC. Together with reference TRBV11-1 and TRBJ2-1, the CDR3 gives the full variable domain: EAEVAQSPRYKITEKSQAVAFWCDPISGHATLYWYRQILGQGPELLVQFQDESVVDDSQLPKDRFSAERLKGVDSTLKIQPAELGDSAMYLCASRPRGEGRAKSSYNEQFFGPGTRLTVL.

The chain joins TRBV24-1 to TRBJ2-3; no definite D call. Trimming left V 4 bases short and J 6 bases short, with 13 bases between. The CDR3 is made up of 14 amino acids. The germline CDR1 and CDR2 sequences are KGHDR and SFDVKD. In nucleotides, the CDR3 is TGTGCCACCAGTGAGCAGACCAGCAAGGATACGCAGTATTTT. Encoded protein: CATSEQTSKDTQYF.

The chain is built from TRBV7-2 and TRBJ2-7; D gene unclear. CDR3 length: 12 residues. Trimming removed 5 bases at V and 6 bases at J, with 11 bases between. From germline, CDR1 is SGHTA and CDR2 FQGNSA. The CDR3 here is CASSIDLGEQYF. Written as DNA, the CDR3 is TGTGCCAGCAGCATCGACCTAGGCGAGCAGTACTTC.

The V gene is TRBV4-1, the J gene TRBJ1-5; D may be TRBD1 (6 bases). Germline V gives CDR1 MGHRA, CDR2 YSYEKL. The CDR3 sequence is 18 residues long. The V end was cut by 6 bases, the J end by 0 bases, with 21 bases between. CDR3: CASSGGGARAYSNQPQHF. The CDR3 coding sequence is TGCGCCAGCAGTGGAGGGGGGGCGAGGGCTTATAGCAATCAGCCCCAGCATTTT.

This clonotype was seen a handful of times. The CDR3 nucleotides are TGTGCCAGCAGCTCACAGGGGGGTCAAGAGACCCAGTACTTC. This codes for CASSSQGGQETQYF. The chain combines TRBV7-9 with TRBJ2-5; 8 bases are shared with TRBD1. The germline CDR1 and CDR2 sequences are SEHNR and FQNEAQ (reference sequence). The CDR3 sequence is 14 residues long. V trimming: 4 bases; J trimming: 2 bases; junction bases outside the gene matches: 3.

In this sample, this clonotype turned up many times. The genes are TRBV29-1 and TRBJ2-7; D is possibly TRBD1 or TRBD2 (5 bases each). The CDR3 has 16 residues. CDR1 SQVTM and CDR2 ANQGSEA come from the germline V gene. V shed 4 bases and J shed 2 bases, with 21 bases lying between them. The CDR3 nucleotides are TGCAGCGTTGGTCCGATTGCGGGCAGGGATCCCTACGAGCAGTACTTC. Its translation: CSVGPIAGRDPYEQYF.

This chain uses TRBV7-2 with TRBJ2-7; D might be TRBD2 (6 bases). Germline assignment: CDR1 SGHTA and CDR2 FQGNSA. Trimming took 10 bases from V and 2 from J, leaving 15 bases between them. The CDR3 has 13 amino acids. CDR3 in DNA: TGTGCCACCAAACGGTGGGGGGCCTACGAGCAGTACTTC. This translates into CATKRWGAYEQYF. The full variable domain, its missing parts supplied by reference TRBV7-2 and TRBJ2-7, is GAGVSQSPSNKVTEKGKDVELRCDPISGHTALYWYRQSLGQGLEFLIYFQGNSAPDKSGLPSDRFSAERTGGSVSTLTIQRTQQEDSAVYLCATKRWGAYEQYFGPGTRLTVT.

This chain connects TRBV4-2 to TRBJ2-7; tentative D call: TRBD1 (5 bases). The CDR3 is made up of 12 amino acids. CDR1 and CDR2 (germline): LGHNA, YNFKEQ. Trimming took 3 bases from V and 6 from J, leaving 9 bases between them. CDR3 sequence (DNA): TGTGCCAGCAGCCAGGCAGGGTTCGAGCAGTACTTC. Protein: CASSQAGFEQYF.

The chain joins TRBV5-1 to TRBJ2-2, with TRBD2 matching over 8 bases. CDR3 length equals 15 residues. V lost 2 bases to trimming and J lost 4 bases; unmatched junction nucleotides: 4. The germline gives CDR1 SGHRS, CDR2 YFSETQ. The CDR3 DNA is TGCGCCAGCAGCTTCCAGCGGGGGTTCACCGGGGAGCTGTTTTTT. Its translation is CASSFQRGFTGELFF. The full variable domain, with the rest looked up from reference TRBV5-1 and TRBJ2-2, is KAGVTQTPRYLIKTRGQQVTLSCSPISGHRSVSWYQQTPGQGLQFLFEYFSETQRNKGNFPGRFSGRQFSNSRSEMNVSTLELGDSALYLCASSFQRGFTGELFFGEGSRLTVL.

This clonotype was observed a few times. The chain's CDR3 is CASSEAGRPRTQYF. The CDR3 DNA is TGTGCCAGCAGTGAAGCCGGACGGCCACGGACCCAGTACTTC. The chain employs TRBV2 and TRBJ2-5, with unresolved D. Germline V lookup: CDR1 SNHLY, CDR2 FYNNEI. Trimming left V 0 bases short and J 7 bases short, with 12 bases between. This CDR3 has 14 residues. Full variable domain (rest looked up from reference TRBV2 and TRBJ2-5): EPEVTQTPSHQVTQMGQEVILRCVPISNHLYFYWYRQILGQKVEFLVSFYNNEISEKSEIFDDQFSVERPDGSNFTLKIRSTKLEDSAMYFCASSEAGRPRTQYFGPGTRLLVL.

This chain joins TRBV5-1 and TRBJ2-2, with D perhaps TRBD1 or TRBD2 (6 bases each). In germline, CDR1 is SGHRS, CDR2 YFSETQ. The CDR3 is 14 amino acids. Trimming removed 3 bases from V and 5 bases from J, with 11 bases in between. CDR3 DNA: TGCGCCAGCAGCTGGGGGGCCGATACCGGGGAGCTGTTTTTT. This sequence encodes CASSWGADTGELFF.

This chain's CDR3 is CSVEDFHQYF. CDR3 in DNA: TGCAGCGTTGAAGATTTTCATCAGTATTTT. This chain uses TRBV29-1 with TRBJ2-3; D not resolved. Germline CDR1 is SQVTM and CDR2 is ANQGSEA. This CDR3 is built from 10 residues. V shed 0 bases and J shed 12 bases, with 7 bases lying between them.

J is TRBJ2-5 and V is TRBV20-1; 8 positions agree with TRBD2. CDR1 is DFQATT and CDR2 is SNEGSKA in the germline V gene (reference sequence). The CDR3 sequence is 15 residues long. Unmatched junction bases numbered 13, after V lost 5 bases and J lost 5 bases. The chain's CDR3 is CSAAPGLARTETQYF. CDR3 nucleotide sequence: TGCAGTGCTGCCCCTGGACTAGCAAGAACGGAGACCCAGTACTTC.

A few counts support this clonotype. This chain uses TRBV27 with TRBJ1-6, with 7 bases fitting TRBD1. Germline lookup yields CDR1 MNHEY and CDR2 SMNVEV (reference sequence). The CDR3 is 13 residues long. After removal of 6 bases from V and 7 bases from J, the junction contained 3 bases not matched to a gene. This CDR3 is CASSWDRNSPLHF. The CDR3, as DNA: TGTGCCAGCAGCTGGGACAGAAATTCACCCCTCCACTTT.